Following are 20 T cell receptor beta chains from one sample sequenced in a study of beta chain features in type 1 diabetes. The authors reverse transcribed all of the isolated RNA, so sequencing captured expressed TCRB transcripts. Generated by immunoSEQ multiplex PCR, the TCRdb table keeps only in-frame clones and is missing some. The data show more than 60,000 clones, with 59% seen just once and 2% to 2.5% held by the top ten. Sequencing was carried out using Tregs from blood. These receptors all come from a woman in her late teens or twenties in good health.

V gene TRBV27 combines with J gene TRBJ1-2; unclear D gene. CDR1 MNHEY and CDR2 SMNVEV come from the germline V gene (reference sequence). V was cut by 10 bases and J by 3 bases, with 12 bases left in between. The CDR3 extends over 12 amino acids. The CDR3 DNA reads TGTGCCACTCAGAACTACGACTATGGCTACACCTTC. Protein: CATQNYDYGYTF.

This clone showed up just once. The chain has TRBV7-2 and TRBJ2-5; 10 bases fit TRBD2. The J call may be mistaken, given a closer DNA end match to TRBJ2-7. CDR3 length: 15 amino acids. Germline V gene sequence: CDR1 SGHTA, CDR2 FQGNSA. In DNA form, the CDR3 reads TGTGCCAGCAGCTTAGCTAGCGGGGGGCCCTACGAGCAGTACTTC. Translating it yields CASSLASGGPYEQYF.

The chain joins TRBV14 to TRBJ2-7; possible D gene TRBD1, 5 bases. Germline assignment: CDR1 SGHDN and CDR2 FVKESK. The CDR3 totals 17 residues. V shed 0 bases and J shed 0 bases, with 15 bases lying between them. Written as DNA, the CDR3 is TGTGCCAGCAGCCAAGATGGGGCAGGGCTCAGCTCCTACGAGCAGTACTTC. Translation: CASSQDGAGLSSYEQYF.

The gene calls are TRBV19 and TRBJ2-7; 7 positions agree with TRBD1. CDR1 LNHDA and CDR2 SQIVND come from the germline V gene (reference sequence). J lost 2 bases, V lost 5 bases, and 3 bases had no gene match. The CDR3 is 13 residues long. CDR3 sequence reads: CASSRDSAYEQYF. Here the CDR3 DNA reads TGTGCCAGTAGTCGGGACAGTGCCTACGAGCAGTACTTC.

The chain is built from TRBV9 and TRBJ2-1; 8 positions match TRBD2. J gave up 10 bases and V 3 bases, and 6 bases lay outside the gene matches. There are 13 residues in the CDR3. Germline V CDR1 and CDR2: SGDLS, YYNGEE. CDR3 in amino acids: CASSGVSSGEQFF. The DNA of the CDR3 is TGTGCCAGCAGCGGGGTCTCTAGCGGGGAGCAGTTCTTC.

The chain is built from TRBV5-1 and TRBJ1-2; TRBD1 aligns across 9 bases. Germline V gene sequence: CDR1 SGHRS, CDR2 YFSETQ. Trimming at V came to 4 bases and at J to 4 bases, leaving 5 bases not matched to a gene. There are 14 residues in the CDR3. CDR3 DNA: TGCGCCAGCAGCGCCGGACAGGGGTCCTATGGCTACACCTTC. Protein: CASSAGQGSYGYTF. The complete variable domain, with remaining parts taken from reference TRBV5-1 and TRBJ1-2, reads KAGVTQTPRYLIKTRGQQVTLSCSPISGHRSVSWYQQTPGQGLQFLFEYFSETQRNKGNFPGRFSGRQFSNSRSEMNVSTLELGDSALYLCASSAGQGSYGYTFGSGTRLTVV.

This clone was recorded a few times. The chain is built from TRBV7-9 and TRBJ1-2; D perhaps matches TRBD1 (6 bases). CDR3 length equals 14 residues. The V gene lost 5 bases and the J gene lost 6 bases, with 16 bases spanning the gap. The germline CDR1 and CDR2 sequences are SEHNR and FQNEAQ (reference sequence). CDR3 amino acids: CASSNQMDSDGYTF. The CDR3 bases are TGTGCCAGCAGCAATCAAATGGACAGCGATGGCTACACCTTC. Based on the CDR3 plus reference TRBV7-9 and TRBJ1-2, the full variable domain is DTGVSQNPRHKITKRGQNVTFRCDPISEHNRLYWYRQTLGQGPEFLTYFQNEAQLEKSRLLSDRFSAERPKGSFSTLEIQRTEQGDSAMYLCASSNQMDSDGYTFGSGTRLTVV.

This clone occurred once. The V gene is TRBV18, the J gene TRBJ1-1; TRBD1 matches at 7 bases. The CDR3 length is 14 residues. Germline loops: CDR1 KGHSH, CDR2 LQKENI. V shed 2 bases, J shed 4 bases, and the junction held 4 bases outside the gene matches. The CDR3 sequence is CASSPRGLGTEAFF. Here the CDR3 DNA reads TGTGCCAGCTCACCAAGGGGGCTGGGCACTGAAGCTTTCTTT. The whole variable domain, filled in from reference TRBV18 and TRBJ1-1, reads NAGVMQNPRHLVRRRGQEARLRCSPMKGHSHVYWYRQLPEEGLKFMVYLQKENIIDESGMPKERFSAEFPKEGPSILRIQQVVRGDSAAYFCASSPRGLGTEAFFGQGTRLTVV.

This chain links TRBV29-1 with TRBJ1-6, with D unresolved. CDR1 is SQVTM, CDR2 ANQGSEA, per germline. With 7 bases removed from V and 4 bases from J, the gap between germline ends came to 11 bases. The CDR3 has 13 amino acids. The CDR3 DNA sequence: TGCAGCGCCCGGACGGGGTATAATTCACCCCTCCACTTT. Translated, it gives CSARTGYNSPLHF. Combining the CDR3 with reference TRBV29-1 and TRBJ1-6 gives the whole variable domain SAVISQKPSRDICQRGTSLTIQCQVDSQVTMMFWYRQQPGQSLTLIATANQGSEATYESGFVIDKFPISRPNLTFSTLTVSNMSPEDSSIYLCSARTGYNSPLHFGNGTRLTVT.

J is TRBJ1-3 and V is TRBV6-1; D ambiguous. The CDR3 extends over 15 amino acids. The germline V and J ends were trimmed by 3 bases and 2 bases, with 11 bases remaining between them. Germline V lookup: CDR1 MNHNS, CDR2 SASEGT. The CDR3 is CASSDSVRTGNTIYF. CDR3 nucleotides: TGTGCCAGCAGTGACAGTGTGCGGACTGGAAACACCATATATTTT.

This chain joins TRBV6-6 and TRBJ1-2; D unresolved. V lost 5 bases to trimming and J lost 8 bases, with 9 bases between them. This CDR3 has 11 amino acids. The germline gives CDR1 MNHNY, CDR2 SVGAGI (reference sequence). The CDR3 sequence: CASSHDGGYTF. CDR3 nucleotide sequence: TGTGCCAGCAGTCATGACGGGGGCTACACCTTC.

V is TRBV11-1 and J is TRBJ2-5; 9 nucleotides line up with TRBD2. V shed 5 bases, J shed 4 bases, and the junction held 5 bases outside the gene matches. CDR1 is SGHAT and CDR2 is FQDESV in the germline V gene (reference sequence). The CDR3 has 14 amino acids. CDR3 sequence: CASSDWTSAETQYF. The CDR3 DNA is TGTGCCAGCAGCGATTGGACTAGCGCAGAGACCCAGTACTTC.

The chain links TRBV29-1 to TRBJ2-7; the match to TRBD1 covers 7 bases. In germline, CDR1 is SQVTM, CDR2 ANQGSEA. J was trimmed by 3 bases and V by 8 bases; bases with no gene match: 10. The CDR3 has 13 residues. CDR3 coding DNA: TGCAGCACACTATCCGGGACAGACTACGAGCAGTACTTC. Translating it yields CSTLSGTDYEQYF.

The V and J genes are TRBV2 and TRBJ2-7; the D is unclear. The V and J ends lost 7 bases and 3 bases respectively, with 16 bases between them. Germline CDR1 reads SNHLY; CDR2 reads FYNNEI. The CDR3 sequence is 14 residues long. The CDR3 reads CASIALQSRYEQYF. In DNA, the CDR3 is TGTGCCAGCATCGCTCTACAGAGTCGCTACGAGCAGTACTTC.

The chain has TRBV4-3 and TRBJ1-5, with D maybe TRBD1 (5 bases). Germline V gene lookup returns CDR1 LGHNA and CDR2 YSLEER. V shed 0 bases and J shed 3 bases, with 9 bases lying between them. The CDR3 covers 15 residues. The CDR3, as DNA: TGCGCCAGCAGCCAAGATCACAGGCCCAATCAGCCCCAGCATTTT. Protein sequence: CASSQDHRPNQPQHF.

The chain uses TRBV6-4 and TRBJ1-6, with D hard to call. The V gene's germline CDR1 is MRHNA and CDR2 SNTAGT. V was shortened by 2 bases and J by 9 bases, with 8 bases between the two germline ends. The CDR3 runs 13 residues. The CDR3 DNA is TGTGCCAGCAGTGACATGCCGGGTTCACCCCTCCACTTT. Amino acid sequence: CASSDMPGSPLHF.

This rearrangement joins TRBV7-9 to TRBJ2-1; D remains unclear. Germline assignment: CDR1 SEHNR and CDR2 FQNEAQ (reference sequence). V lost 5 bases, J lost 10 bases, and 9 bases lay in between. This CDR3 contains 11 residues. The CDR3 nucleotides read TGTGCCAGCAGCAGAGACTGGGAGCAGTTCTTC. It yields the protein CASSRDWEQFF.

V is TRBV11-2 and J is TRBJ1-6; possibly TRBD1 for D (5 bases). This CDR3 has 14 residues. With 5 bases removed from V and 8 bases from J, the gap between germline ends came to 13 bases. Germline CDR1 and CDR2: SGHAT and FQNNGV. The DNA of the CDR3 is TGTGCCAGCAGCGCAGGGTATCGGTATTCACCCCTCCACTTT. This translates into CASSAGYRYSPLHF. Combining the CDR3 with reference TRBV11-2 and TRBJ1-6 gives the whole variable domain EAGVAQSPRYKIIEKRQSVAFWCNPISGHATLYWYQQILGQGPKLLIQFQNNGVVDDSQLPKDRFSAERLKGVDSTLKIQPAKLEDSAVYLCASSAGYRYSPLHFGNGTRLTVT.

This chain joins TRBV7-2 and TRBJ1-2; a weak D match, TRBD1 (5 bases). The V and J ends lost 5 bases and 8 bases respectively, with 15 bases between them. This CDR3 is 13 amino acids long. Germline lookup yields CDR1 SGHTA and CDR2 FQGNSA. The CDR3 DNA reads TGTGCCAGCAGCCCCTGGGGCAGGGAAGGCTACACCTTC. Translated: CASSPWGREGYTF. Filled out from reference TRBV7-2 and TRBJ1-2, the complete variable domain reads GAGVSQSPSNKVTEKGKDVELRCDPISGHTALYWYRQSLGQGLEFLIYFQGNSAPDKSGLPSDRFSAERTGGSVSTLTIQRTQQEDSAVYLCASSPWGREGYTFGSGTRLTVV.

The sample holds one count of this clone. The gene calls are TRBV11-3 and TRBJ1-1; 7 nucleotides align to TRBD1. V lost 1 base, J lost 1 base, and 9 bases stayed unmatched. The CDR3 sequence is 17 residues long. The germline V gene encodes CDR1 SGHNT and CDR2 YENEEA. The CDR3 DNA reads TGTGCCAGCAGCTTAGCGGTTCAGGGGGTAGGGAACACTGAAGCTTTCTTT. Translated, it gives CASSLAVQGVGNTEAFF.